This TCR beta chain came from a study of T cells in Graves' hyperthyroidism and ophthalmopathy. Study in general: Peripheral blood collection took place at initial diagnosis, before any treatment.

This clonotype was seen many times. Antigen specificity is unknown. Patients showing uncontrolled infection, other autoimmune disease, pregnancy or lactation were ineligible. Study results and limitations: Most clonotypes expanded in the thyroid (above 0.001) were also present in blood. Before onset, by a median of around 6.1 months, the model predicted ophthalmopathy.

V was pared by 3 bases and J by 8 bases, with 3 bases of the junction left unmatched. The CDR3 totals 14 residues. Germline CDR1 and CDR2: LGHDT and YNNKEL (reference sequence). RNA transcripts served as the template for amplifying TCR beta CDR3 regions. The HTBI primer set served for first-round RT-PCR of the TCR CDR3. TCRdb reprocessed the multiplex PCR reads via MiXCR and lists one record per CDR3 protein. The sample lists 690,000 or so distinct CDR3 sequences; 15% to 20% were seen once. This chain links TRBV3-1 with TRBJ2-1; 11 nucleotides match TRBD2. The sample taken for sequencing was blood. This clonotype originated in a woman aged 50 to 60 with Graves' hyperthyroidism that later progressed to Graves' ophthalmopathy. The CDR3 reads CASSHLAGGDEQFF. CDR3 nucleotides: TGTGCCAGCAGCCACCTAGCGGGGGGAGATGAGCAGTTCTTC.